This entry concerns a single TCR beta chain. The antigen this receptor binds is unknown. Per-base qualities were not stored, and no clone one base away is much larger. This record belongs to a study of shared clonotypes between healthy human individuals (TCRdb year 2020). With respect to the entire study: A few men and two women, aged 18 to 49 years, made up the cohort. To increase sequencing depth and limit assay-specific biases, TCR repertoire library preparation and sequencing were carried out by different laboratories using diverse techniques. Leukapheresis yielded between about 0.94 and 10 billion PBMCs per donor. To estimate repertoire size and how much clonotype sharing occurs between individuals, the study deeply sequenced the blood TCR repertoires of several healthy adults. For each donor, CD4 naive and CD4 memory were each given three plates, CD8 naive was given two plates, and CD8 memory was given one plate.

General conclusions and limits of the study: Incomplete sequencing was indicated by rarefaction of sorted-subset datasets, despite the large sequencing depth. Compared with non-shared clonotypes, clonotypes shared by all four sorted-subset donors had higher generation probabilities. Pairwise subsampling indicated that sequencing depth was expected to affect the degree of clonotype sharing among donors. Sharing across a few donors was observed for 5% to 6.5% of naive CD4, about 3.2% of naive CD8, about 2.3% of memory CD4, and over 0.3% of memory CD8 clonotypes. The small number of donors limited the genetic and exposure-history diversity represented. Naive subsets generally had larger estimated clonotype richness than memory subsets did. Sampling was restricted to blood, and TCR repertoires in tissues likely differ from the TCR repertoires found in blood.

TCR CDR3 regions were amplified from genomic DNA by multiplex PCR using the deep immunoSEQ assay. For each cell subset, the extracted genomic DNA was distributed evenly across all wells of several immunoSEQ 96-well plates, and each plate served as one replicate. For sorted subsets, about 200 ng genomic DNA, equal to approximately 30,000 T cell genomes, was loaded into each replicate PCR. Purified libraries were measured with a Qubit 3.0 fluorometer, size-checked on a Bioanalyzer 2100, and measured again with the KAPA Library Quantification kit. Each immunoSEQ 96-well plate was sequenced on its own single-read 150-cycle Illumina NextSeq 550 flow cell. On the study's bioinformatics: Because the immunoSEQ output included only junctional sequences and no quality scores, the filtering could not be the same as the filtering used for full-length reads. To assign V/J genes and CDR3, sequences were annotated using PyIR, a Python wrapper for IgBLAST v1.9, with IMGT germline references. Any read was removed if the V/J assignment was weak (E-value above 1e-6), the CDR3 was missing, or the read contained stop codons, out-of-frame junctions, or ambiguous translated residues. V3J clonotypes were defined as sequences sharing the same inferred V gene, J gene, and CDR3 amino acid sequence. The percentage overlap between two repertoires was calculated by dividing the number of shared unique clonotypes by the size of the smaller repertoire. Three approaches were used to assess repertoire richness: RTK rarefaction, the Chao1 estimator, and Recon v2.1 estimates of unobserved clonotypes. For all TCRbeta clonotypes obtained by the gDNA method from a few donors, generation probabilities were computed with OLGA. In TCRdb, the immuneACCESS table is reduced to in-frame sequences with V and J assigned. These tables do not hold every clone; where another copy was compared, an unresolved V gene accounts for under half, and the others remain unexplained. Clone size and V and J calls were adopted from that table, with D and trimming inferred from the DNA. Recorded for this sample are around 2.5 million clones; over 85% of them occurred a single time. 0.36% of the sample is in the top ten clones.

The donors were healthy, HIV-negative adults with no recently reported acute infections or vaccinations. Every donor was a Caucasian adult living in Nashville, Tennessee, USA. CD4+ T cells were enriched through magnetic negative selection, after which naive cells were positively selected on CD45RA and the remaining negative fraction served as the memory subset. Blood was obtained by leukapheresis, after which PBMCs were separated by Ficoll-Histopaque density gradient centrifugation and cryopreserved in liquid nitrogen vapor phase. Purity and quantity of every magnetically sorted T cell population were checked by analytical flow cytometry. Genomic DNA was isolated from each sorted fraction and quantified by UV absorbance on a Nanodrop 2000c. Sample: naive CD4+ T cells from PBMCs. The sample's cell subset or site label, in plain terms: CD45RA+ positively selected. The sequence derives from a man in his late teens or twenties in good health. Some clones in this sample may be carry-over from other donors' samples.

The CDR3 protein: CASSGGTSGRYNEQFF. The DNA reads as follows: TGTGCCAGCAGTGGCGGGACTAGCGGTCGGTACAATGAGCAGTTCTTC. The rearrangement combines TRBV28 with TRBJ2-1; TRBD2 fits 11 bases in the junction. The CDR3 spans 16 residues, from the cysteine through the phenylalanine. The retained sequence is limited to the CDR3, 48 bases, with the frame set at the first base. Based on the germline V gene, the CDR1 and CDR2 sequences are MDHEN and SYDVKM. Relative to germline, V is missing 5 bases and J is missing 4 bases, with 7 bases of the junction outside any gene match.